This T cell receptor beta chain was obtained from a study of shared clonotypes between healthy human individuals. The study's findings and limits: With a few donors compared, roughly 5% of naive CD4 clonotypes were shared. Sampling was confined to blood; repertoires within tissues likely differ.

As regards this clone: Its specificity is not known.

In the original analysis: ImmunoSEQ output held junction-only sequences without quality scores, so filtering differed. Here immunoSEQ multiplex PCR was the method, and the copy in TCRdb shows in-frame clones only, minus some. V and J calls and clone size are those listed in that table; D and trimming were worked out from the DNA. Among about 1 million clones listed, around 74% were seen once. Germline CDR1 is SQVTM and CDR2 is ANQGSEA. V lost 6 bases and J lost 3, with 16 bases in between. CDR3 length: 14 residues. V usage is TRBV29-1 and J usage is TRBJ2-3, with D perhaps matching TRBD2 (6 bases). This sequence was found in a young man in good health. Source material: memory CD4+ T cells sorted from blood. The subset here: CD45RA-negative fraction. The CDR3 protein is CSVDLAGRTDTQYF. The CDR3 nucleotides read TGCAGCGTCGACCTGGCGGGACGTACAGATACGCAGTATTTT.